This TCR beta chain was documented in a study of cytomegalovirus exposure and HLA in healthy donors. Study details: T cells numbering approximately 170 million yielded roughly 120 million unique TCR beta sequences in an earlier analysis. Study results and caveats: Later on, a genetic analysis was performed. It linked a missense variant in DCLRE1C with V- and J-gene trimming of TCR beta. It was confirmed in vitro that a few of the CMV-associated chains were specific for CMV antigens. Among the most significant clusters, several appeared linked to common viral pathogens in a later analysis.

The PCR was carried out with 60 Vbeta primers and 13 Jbeta primers. This table comes from immunoSEQ multiplex PCR, and its TCRdb copy is limited to in-frame clones, with some not included. The sample shows about 140,000 clones, around three fifths of them seen only once. A remark on this clone: Antigen: not known.

The V gene lost 5 bases and the J gene lost 4 bases, with 18 bases spanning the gap. The CDR3 is made up of 15 amino acids. Per germline, CDR1 SEHNR and CDR2 FQNEAQ (reference sequence). The chain has TRBV7-9 and TRBJ2-7; unclear D gene. This receptor was identified in a male donor in good health and CMV-seronegative. Sequencing was performed on PBMCs. The DNA of the CDR3 is TGTGCCAGCAGCCCTTATGGCCAGGCCCTTTACGAGCAGTACTTC. Amino acid sequence: CASSPYGQALYEQYF.